This T cell receptor (beta chain) came from a study of response to subunit inactivated influenza vaccine. MiXCR, run by TCRdb on the RT-PCR reads, gives a single entry per CDR3 protein. The data contain around 530,000 distinct CDR3 sequences, approximately 10% of them seen just once; the ten biggest clones take up 10%. As concerns this clonotype: What it binds is unknown.

Notes on the study in general: The authors put forward the suggestion that each seasonal influenza vaccination may bring in only a limited number of new T cells.

CDR3 size: 16 residues. The ends lost 2 bases at V and 5 bases at J; junction bases unmatched: 5. The germline gives CDR1 ENHRY, CDR2 SYGVKD. This receptor was taken from a middle-aged man who received an inactivated influenza vaccine. The chain carries TRBV10-3 and TRBJ2-5; 13 positions agree with TRBD2. Sequenced material: PBMCs from blood, taken on the day of vaccination. The CDR3 region has the DNA TGTGCCATCAGTGAGAGACTAGCGGGAGGACGGGAGACCCAGTACTTC. Translated: CAISERLAGGRETQYF.